Below are 25 T cell receptor beta chains sequenced from a single sample in a study of OX40 agonist ivuxolimab in advanced cancers. Clones were sequenced by immunoSEQ multiplex PCR, and TCRdb holds only the in-frame ones, with some missing. The table lists around 66,000 clones, more than 80% of them singletons. The sample was CD4+ or CD8+ T cells sorted from blood, taken in a trial of the OX40 agonist ivuxolimab. These receptor sequences come from an adult with an advanced solid tumor such as melanoma, head and neck, liver or kidney cancer.

This chain links TRBV28 with TRBJ1-2; D is uncertain. Germline-derived CDR1 and CDR2 are MDHEN and SYDVKM. Trimming took off 2 bases at V and 2 bases at J, with 6 bases between the two ends. This CDR3 spans 13 amino acids. In DNA form, the CDR3 reads TGTGCCAGCAGTTTAGGAGGGAACTATGGCTACACCTTC. Translating it yields CASSLGGNYGYTF.

The chain combines TRBV5-1 with TRBJ2-7; perhaps TRBD1 as D (5 bases). The CDR3 covers 13 residues. Trimming pared 1 base from V and 5 bases from J, leaving 10 bases between. CDR1 SGHRS and CDR2 YFSETQ come from the germline V gene. This CDR3 reads CASSLKGHDEQYF. In nucleotides, the CDR3 is TGCGCCAGCAGCTTGAAGGGGCACGACGAGCAGTACTTC.

The J gene is TRBJ2-5, the V gene TRBV6-1; D could derive from TRBD1 or TRBD2 (6 bases each). Germline assignment: CDR1 MNHNS and CDR2 SASEGT. This CDR3 has 13 residues. Trimming pared 2 bases from V and 11 bases from J, leaving 15 bases between. The DNA for the CDR3 is TGTGCCAGCAGTGAAAGACAGGTCCGGGAGCAGTACTTC. Encoded protein: CASSERQVREQYF.

The gene calls are TRBV10-3 and TRBJ2-4; D might be TRBD2 (6 bases). Germline CDR1 and CDR2: ENHRY and SYGVKD. CDR3 length: 14 residues. V was trimmed by 3 bases and J by 9 bases, leaving 15 bases between them. CDR3 coding DNA: TGTGCCATCAGTGATGGGGTTGCGGGAAGCATTCAGTACTTC. Its protein is CAISDGVAGSIQYF.

This chain joins TRBV10-3 and TRBJ2-5; a possible D gene is TRBD2 (7 bases). The J call may be in error: the DNA end matches TRBJ2-7 better. The CDR3 runs 13 residues. Germline loops: CDR1 ENHRY, CDR2 SYGVKD. The CDR3 here is CAISTGQRGEQYF. CDR3 nucleotide sequence: TGTGCCATCAGCACAGGACAGCGGGGCGAGCAGTACTTC.

CDR3 sequence: CASSRPGLAGEYTGELFF. CDR3 in DNA: TGTGCCAGTAGCCGTCCGGGACTAGCGGGAGAGTACACCGGGGAGCTGTTTTTT. The V and J genes are TRBV19 and TRBJ2-2; 14 bases are a match to TRBD2. CDR1 is LNHDA and CDR2 is SQIVND in the germline V gene (reference sequence). This CDR3 has 18 amino acids. V gave up 6 bases and J gave up 3 bases; unmatched junction bases: 9.

The J gene is TRBJ1-1, the V gene TRBV6-6; D not certain. The CDR3 consists of 13 residues. CDR1 and CDR2 from the germline V gene are MNHNY and SVGAGI (reference sequence). V lost 2 bases, J lost 3 bases, and 7 bases lay in between. This CDR3 reads CASSYTVYTEAFF. As DNA, the CDR3 is TGTGCCAGCAGTTACACGGTATACACTGAAGCTTTCTTT.

The chain is built from TRBV5-1 and TRBJ2-5, with D unresolved. Trimming stripped 4 bases from V and 5 bases from J, with 12 bases between. The CDR3 contains 13 residues. CDR1 and CDR2 from the germline V gene are SGHRS and YFSETQ. The CDR3 spells CASSAETMETQYF. As DNA, the CDR3 is TGCGCCAGCAGCGCGGAGACAATGGAGACCCAGTACTTC.

This clone showed up just once. The chain carries TRBV29-1 and TRBJ2-7, with TRBD1 matching over 9 bases. J was trimmed by 1 base and V by 6 bases; bases with no gene match: 4. Germline V gene sequence: CDR1 SQVTM, CDR2 ANQGSEA. This CDR3 has 13 amino acids. The CDR3 spells CSVRDRVSYEQYF. The CDR3 DNA follows: TGCAGCGTCCGGGACAGGGTATCCTACGAGCAGTACTTC.

This sequence joins TRBV10-3 and TRBJ2-3; 8 bases fit TRBD2. CDR3 length: 17 amino acids. Germline CDR1 is ENHRY and CDR2 is SYGVKD. V lost 0 bases, J lost 2 bases, and 7 bases stayed unmatched. The CDR3 bases are TGTGCCATCAGTGAGTCATACGGGGGGGGAAACACAGATACGCAGTATTTT. Protein: CAISESYGGGNTDTQYF.

This clone was seen only once. The chain recombines TRBV7-9 with TRBJ2-5, with 7 nucleotides matching TRBD2. Germline V gives CDR1 SEHNR, CDR2 FQNEAQ (reference sequence). The CDR3 is 15 residues long. The ends lost 5 bases at V and 5 bases at J; junction bases unmatched: 11. In DNA, the CDR3 is TGTGCCAGCAGCCTATATGCTGCCGGGGGGGAGACCCAGTACTTC. It translates to CASSLYAAGGETQYF.

The chain couples TRBV2 to TRBJ2-5; D remains ambiguous. The J call could be wrong; TRBJ2-7 is a better fit for the DNA end. The CDR3 length is 12 residues. Germline CDR1 reads SNHLY; CDR2 reads FYNNEI. CDR3 DNA sequence: TGTGCCAGCATGCGCCAAACATACGAGCAGTACTTC. Its protein is CASMRQTYEQYF.

The V call is TRBV2, the J call TRBJ1-4; 7 positions match TRBD1. The CDR3 contains 14 residues. J was trimmed by 3 bases and V by 6 bases; bases with no gene match: 4. Germline V CDR1 and CDR2: SNHLY, FYNNEI. CDR3 bases: TGTGCCAGCAGGGCCGGGACAGCTAATGAAAAACTGTTTTTT. It translates to CASRAGTANEKLFF.

V and J are TRBV6-5 and TRBJ2-7, with TRBD2 as a possible D gene (6 bases). The CDR3 extends over 11 amino acids. Deletions cut 2 bases from V and 13 bases from J, with 12 bases between. CDR1 is MNHEY, CDR2 SVGAGI, per germline. This chain's CDR3 is CASSYTGVEYF. Here the CDR3 DNA reads TGTGCCAGCAGTTACACGGGAGTGGAATACTTC.

In nucleotides, the CDR3 is TGTGCCAGCTCACCACCAGGCAGGGGAAACTATGGCTACACCTTC. Its protein is CASSPPGRGNYGYTF. The genes are TRBV18 and TRBJ1-2, with D maybe TRBD1 (6 bases). Germline V CDR1 and CDR2: KGHSH, LQKENI. Trimming stripped 0 bases from V and 2 bases from J, with 10 bases between. This CDR3 region has 15 residues. Looking up the rest from reference TRBV18 and TRBJ1-2 gives the full variable domain: NAGVMQNPRHLVRRRGQEARLRCSPMKGHSHVYWYRQLPEEGLKFMVYLQKENIIDESGMPKERFSAEFPKEGPSILRIQQVVRGDSAAYFCASSPPGRGNYGYTFGSGTRLTVV.

This clone appeared once. The rearrangement uses TRBV5-1 and TRBJ1-1, with 7 bases identical to TRBD1. The CDR3 length is 13 residues. Trimming cost V 6 bases and J 1 base; bases outside gene matches: 3. Germline CDR1 is SGHRS and CDR2 is YFSETQ. The CDR3 region is CASKGQTNTEAFF. CDR3 coding DNA: TGCGCCAGCAAGGGACAGACGAACACTGAAGCTTTCTTT.

In its sample, this clone was seen once. The chain is built from TRBV11-2 and TRBJ2-7; 9 bases are a match to TRBD2. V trimming: 3 bases; J trimming: 6 bases; junction bases outside the gene matches: 6. This CDR3 spans 14 amino acids. The V gene's germline CDR1 is SGHAT and CDR2 FQNNGV. The CDR3 DNA follows: TGTGCCAGCAGCTTCCTAGCGGGACGACGCGAGCAGTACTTC. As protein: CASSFLAGRREQYF.

The CDR3 sequence is CASRTGLSSYEQYF. The CDR3 nucleotides are TGTGCCAGCAGGACGGGACTTAGCTCCTACGAGCAGTACTTC. The chain uses TRBV6-1 and TRBJ2-7; possible D gene TRBD2, 6 bases. With 6 bases removed from V and 0 bases from J, the gap between germline ends came to 12 bases. The CDR3 spans 14 residues. The V gene's germline CDR1 is MNHNS and CDR2 SASEGT.

This chain joins TRBV5-5 and TRBJ1-2, with D possibly being TRBD1 (5 bases). Between the trimmed V and J ends, which lost 0 bases and 7 bases, there was a span of 7 bases. Germline-derived CDR1 and CDR2 are SGHKS and YYEKEE (reference sequence). CDR3 length: 12 residues. CDR3 loop: CASSLARVGYTF. CDR3 nucleotides: TGTGCCAGCAGCTTGGCCAGGGTTGGCTACACCTTC.

The DNA of the CDR3 is TGCGCCAGCGGGAGAGACCAGGATACGCAGTATTTT. It codes for CASGRDQDTQYF. The J gene is TRBJ2-3, the V gene TRBV5-1; D is possibly TRBD2 (5 bases). The CDR3 sequence is 12 residues long. CDR1 SGHRS and CDR2 YFSETQ come from the germline V gene. V was clipped by 7 bases and J by 6 bases, with 12 bases between them. The full variable domain, completed using reference TRBV5-1 and TRBJ2-3, is KAGVTQTPRYLIKTRGQQVTLSCSPISGHRSVSWYQQTPGQGLQFLFEYFSETQRNKGNFPGRFSGRQFSNSRSEMNVSTLELGDSALYLCASGRDQDTQYFGPGTRLTVL.

The V gene is TRBV10-3, the J gene TRBJ2-5, with TRBD2 matching 16 bases. J gave up 11 bases and V 7 bases, and 4 bases lay outside the gene matches. The CDR3 runs to 13 residues. Germline values: CDR1 ENHRY, CDR2 SYGVKD. The CDR3 DNA sequence: TGTGCCATCACAGGGACTAGCGGGAGGGAGCAGTACTTC. This codes for CAITGTSGREQYF.

This clone was detected once. CDR3 loop: CASTDRGKSTDTQYF. CDR3 DNA: TGTGCCAGCACCGACAGGGGAAAAAGCACAGATACGCAGTATTTT. The chain joins TRBV6-5 to TRBJ2-3, with 8 bases lining up with TRBD1. The germline CDR1 and CDR2 sequences are MNHEY and SVGAGI. The CDR3 contains 15 residues. The trim removed 7 bases at V and 0 bases at J, leaving 6 bases unmatched.

This clone was seen only once. One junction end disagrees with the germline gene, perhaps due to a read error. The CDR3 is CSAWTVTQYF. CDR3 DNA sequence: TGCAGTGCTTGGACAGTTACGCAGTATTTT. The chain links TRBV20-1 to TRBJ2-3, with a possible D match to TRBD1 (6 bases). Germline V gene data show CDR1 as DFQATT and CDR2 as SNEGSKA (reference sequence). The length of the CDR3 is 10 residues.

The V call is TRBV5-1, the J call TRBJ2-1, with D possibly being TRBD1 (6 bases). The CDR3 has 13 residues. Per germline, CDR1 SGHRS and CDR2 YFSETQ. V lost 5 bases and J 4 bases, leaving 10 bases between the germline ends. CDR3 DNA sequence: TGCGCCAGCAGGTTTCAGGGGTACAATGAGCAGTTCTTC. It specifies CASRFQGYNEQFF.

The rearrangement joins TRBV7-2 to TRBJ1-5; unclear D gene. V dropped 2 bases and J dropped 2 bases, with 4 bases sitting between them. Germline values: CDR1 SGHTA, CDR2 FQGNSA. CDR3 length: 13 amino acids. The CDR3 region is CASSLQGNQPQHF. In DNA form, the CDR3 reads TGTGCCAGCAGCTTACAGGGCAATCAGCCCCAGCATTTT.